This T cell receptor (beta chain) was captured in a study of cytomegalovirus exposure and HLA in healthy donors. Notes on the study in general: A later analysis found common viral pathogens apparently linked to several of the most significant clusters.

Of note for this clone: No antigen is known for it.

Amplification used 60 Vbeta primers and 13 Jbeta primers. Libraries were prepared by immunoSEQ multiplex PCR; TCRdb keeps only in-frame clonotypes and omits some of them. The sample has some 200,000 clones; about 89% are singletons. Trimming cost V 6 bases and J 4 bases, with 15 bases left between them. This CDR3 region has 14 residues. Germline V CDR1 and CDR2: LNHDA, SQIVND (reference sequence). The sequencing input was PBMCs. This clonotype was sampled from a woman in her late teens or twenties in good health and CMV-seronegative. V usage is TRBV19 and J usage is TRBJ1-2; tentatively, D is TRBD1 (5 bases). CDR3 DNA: TGTGCCAGTAGACCAGAACAGGATATCTATGGCTACACCTTC. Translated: CASRPEQDIYGYTF.